This is a list of T cell receptor beta chains from one sample in a study of response to subunit inactivated influenza vaccine. TCRdb independently ran MiXCR on the RT-PCR reads; one entry per CDR3 protein. Of around 300,000 distinct CDR3 sequences detected, 20% to 25% appear once; the ten largest clones hold about a tenth. This material consisted of PBMCs from blood, taken about 20 months after vaccination. The receptors were gathered from a man aged 45 to 70 who received an inactivated influenza vaccine. Each CDR3 is given with its conserved first and last residue. Each record gives: CDR3 protein, CDR3 DNA, J gene, V gene, D gene, clone size, CDR3 length. A D gene is named only where the DNA matches it firmly. Clone size, where shown, is once, few, many, or a class for clones that have expanded.

CASSPSGSGAGQPQHF | TGTGCCAGCTCACCATCCGGTTCAGGGGCGGGTCAGCCCCAGCATTTT | TRBJ1-5 | TRBV18 | - | few | 16
CASSIWVVSRSSGEETQYF | TGTGCCAGTAGTATTTGGGTAGTAAGTCGGTCTAGCGGGGAAGAGACCCAGTACTTC | TRBJ2-5 | TRBV19 | TRBD2 | - | 19
CASSLSRRHNSPLHF | TGTGCCAGCAGTTTAAGCCGCCGCCATAATTCACCCCTCCACTTT | TRBJ1-6 | TRBV12-3/TRBV12-4 | - | - | 15
CSVEFSQGWSSYNEQFF | TGCAGCGTTGAATTCTCCCAAGGGTGGTCCTCCTACAATGAGCAGTTCTTC | TRBJ2-1 | TRBV29-1 | - | few | 17
CASSEFGGRSLSYNEQFF | TGTGCCAGCAGTGAATTTGGCGGGAGGTCCCTCTCCTACAATGAGCAGTTCTTC | TRBJ2-1 | TRBV2 | TRBD2 | - | 18
CASSPTVFGTEAFF | TGTGCCAGCAGTCCGACAGTTTTCGGCACTGAAGCTTTCTTT | TRBJ1-1 | TRBV12-3/TRBV12-4 | - | few | 14
CASSQSQATQYF | TGTGCCAGCAGCCAATCACAGGCGACCCAGTACTTC | TRBJ2-5 | TRBV3-1 | - | many | 12
CSARDPGDQPQHF | TGCAGTGCTAGAGATCCGGGGGATCAGCCCCAGCATTTT | TRBJ1-5 | TRBV20-1 | - | few | 13
CASSLEGDGYGYTF | TGTGCCAGCAGCTTGGAAGGGGACGGCTATGGCTACACCTTC | TRBJ1-2 | TRBV5-4 | - | many | 14
CASSLGPGLYNEQFF | TGTGCCAGCAGCTTAGGCCCGGGTCTCTACAATGAGCAGTTCTTC | TRBJ2-1 | TRBV13 | - | - | 15
CASSPWDSSYEQYF | TGTGCCAGCTCACCCTGGGACAGCTCCTACGAGCAGTACTTC | TRBJ2-7 | TRBV18 | TRBD1 | few | 14
CASSKTGNRDQPQHF | TGTGCCAGCAGCAAAACAGGGAACCGCGATCAGCCCCAGCATTTT | TRBJ1-5 | TRBV7-3 | - | few | 15
CASIVNRGYEQYF | TGTGCCAGCATCGTTAACAGGGGGTACGAGCAGTACTTC | TRBJ2-7 | TRBV2 | TRBD1 | - | 13
CASSRRDFTEAFF | TGTGCCAGCAGTCGACGGGACTTCACTGAAGCTTTCTTT | TRBJ1-1 | TRBV12-3/TRBV12-4 | - | many | 13
CASSLDLSLNEQFF | TGCGCCAGCAGCTTGGATCTGTCGCTCAATGAGCAGTTCTTC | TRBJ2-1 | TRBV5-1 | - | - | 14
CASSLETGGISGNTIYF | TGTGCCAGCAGCTTAGAGACAGGGGGCATTTCTGGAAACACCATATATTTT | TRBJ1-3 | TRBV11-2 | TRBD1 | once | 17
CSARVGIKTGPNSPLHF | TGCAGTGCTAGAGTTGGGATAAAGACAGGGCCTAATTCACCCCTCCACTTT | TRBJ1-6 | TRBV20-1 | TRBD1 | few | 17
CASSQRNSGNTIYF | TGTGCCAGCAGCCAACGGAACTCTGGAAACACCATATATTTT | TRBJ1-3 | TRBV4-2 | - | many | 14
CASRQGLGEQYF | TGTGCCAGCCGACAGGGGTTGGGCGAGCAGTACTTC | TRBJ2-7 | TRBV12-3/TRBV12-4 | TRBD1 | few | 12
CASSPRLAGDNEEFF | TGTGCCAGCTCACCACGACTAGCGGGAGACAATGAGGAGTTCTTC | TRBJ2-1 | TRBV18 | TRBD2 | - | 15
CASSLGHSNYGCTF | TGTGCCAGCAGTTTGGGGCATTCAAACTATGGCTGCACCTTC | TRBJ1-2 | TRBV12-3/TRBV12-4 | - | - | 14
CASSLEGTAGEKLFF | TGCGCCAGCAGCTTGGAGGGGACAGCCGGTGAAAAACTGTTTTTT | TRBJ1-4 | TRBV5-1 | TRBD1 | - | 15
CASSRGQGMGDEQFF | TGTGCCAGCAGCCGTGGACAGGGGATGGGCGATGAGCAGTTCTTC | TRBJ2-1 | TRBV2 | TRBD1 | few | 15
CASSSYPFQGQPQHF | TGTGCCAGCAGTTCCTACCCGTTTCAGGGGCAGCCCCAGCATTTT | TRBJ1-5 | TRBV27 | - | few | 15
CASSQEGGKLFF | TGTGCCAGCAGCCAAGAAGGAGGAAAACTGTTTTTT | TRBJ1-4 | TRBV3-1 | - | few | 12
CASRNPGVETQYF | TGTGCCAGCAGGAACCCAGGGGTAGAGACCCAGTACTTC | TRBJ2-5 | TRBV6-1 | - | few | 13